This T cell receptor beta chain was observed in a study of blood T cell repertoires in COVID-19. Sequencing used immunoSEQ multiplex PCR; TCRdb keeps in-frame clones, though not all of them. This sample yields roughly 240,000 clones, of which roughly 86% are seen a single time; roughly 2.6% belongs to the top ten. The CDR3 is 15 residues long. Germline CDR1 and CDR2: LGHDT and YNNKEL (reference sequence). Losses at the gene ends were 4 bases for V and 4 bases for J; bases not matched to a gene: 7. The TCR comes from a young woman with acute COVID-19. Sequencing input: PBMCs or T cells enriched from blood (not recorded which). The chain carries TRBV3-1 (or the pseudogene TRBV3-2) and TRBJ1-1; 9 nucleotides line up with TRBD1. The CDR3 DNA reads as TGTGCCAGCAGCCCTCAGGACAGGGGAGGCACTGAAGCTTTCTTT. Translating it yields CASSPQDRGGTEAFF.